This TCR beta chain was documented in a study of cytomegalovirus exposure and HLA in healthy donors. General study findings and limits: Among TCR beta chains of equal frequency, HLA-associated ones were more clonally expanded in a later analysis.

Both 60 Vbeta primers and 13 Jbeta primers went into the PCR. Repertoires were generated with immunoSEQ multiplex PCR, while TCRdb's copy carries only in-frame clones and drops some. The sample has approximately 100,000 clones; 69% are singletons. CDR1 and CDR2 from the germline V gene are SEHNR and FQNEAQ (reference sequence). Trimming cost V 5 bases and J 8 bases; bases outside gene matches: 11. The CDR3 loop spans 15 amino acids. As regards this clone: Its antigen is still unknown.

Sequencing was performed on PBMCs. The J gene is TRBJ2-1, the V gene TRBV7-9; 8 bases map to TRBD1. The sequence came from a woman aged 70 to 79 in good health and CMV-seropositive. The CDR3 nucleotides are TGTGCCAGCAGCCGCGTCGGACAGGGTTCGGATGAGCAGTTCTTC. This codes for CASSRVGQGSDEQFF.